The 21 T cell receptor beta chains listed next were all sequenced from one sample in a study of ipilimumab plus nivolumab after autologous stem cell transplantation. Generated by immunoSEQ multiplex PCR, the TCRdb table keeps only in-frame clones and is missing some. This sample has under 2,500 clones, with more than 80% found just once. The sample consisted of PBMCs, taken in a trial of ipilimumab plus nivolumab as post-transplant consolidation. These TCRs come from a male donor with primary mediastinal lymphoma.

The chain couples TRBV7-8 to TRBJ1-6; TRBD1 might be the D (5 bases). Deletions cut 7 bases from V and 5 bases from J, with 18 bases between. Germline CDR1 and CDR2: SGHVS and FQNEAQ. The CDR3 loop spans 16 amino acids. The CDR3 sequence is CASNRRPGQDNSPLHF. CDR3 nucleotide sequence: TGTGCCAGCAATCGACGGCCGGGGCAGGATAATTCACCCCTCCACTTT. Complete variable domain (other parts from reference TRBV7-8 and TRBJ1-6): GAGVSQSPRYKVAKRGQDVALRCDPISGHVSLFWYQQALGQGPEFLTYFQNEAQLDKSGLPSDRFFAERPEGSVSTLKIQRTQQEDSAVYLCASNRRPGQDNSPLHFGNGTRLTVT.

The rearrangement joins TRBV11-2 to TRBJ1-4, with 10 bases fitting TRBD1. This CDR3 region has 16 residues. V dropped 1 base and J dropped 7; count of bases not matched to a gene: 6. The germline V gene encodes CDR1 SGHAT and CDR2 FQNNGV. DNA of the CDR3: TGTGCCAGCAGCTTAGTCTCCGGGACAGGGGCTGAAAAACTGTTTTTT. Residues: CASSLVSGTGAEKLFF.

The genes are TRBV6-1 and TRBJ1-1; TRBD1 aligns across 7 bases. Germline assignment: CDR1 MNHNS and CDR2 SASEGT. Trimming at V came to 4 bases and at J to 5 bases, leaving 4 bases not matched to a gene. The CDR3 is 13 residues long. The CDR3 nucleotides read TGTGCCAGCAGTGCCCCAGGGGGGACTGAAGCTTTCTTT. It codes for CASSAPGGTEAFF.

The chain uses TRBV27 and TRBJ1-4, with 7 bases identical to TRBD1. This CDR3 has 17 residues. Losses at the gene ends were 7 bases for V and 1 base for J; bases not matched to a gene: 12. Per germline, CDR1 MNHEY and CDR2 SMNVEV (reference sequence). The DNA for the CDR3 is TGTGCCAGCAAGAAGGGCCAGGGGGTTGGAACTAATGAAAAACTGTTTTTT. It codes for CASKKGQGVGTNEKLFF.

V usage is TRBV7-9 and J usage is TRBJ1-4; D unresolved. V lost 4 bases, J lost 7 bases, and 10 bases lay in between. The germline V gene has CDR1 SEHNR and CDR2 FQNEAQ (reference sequence). The CDR3 runs 13 residues. CDR3 protein: CASSYLEGEKLFF. CDR3 coding DNA: TGTGCCAGCAGCTATCTAGAGGGTGAAAAACTGTTTTTT.

J is TRBJ2-1 and V is TRBV2, with 10 nucleotides matching TRBD2. Germline CDR1 is SNHLY and CDR2 is FYNNEI. The V and J ends lost 8 bases and 6 bases, in that order; junction bases with no gene match: 7. The CDR3 totals 14 residues. CDR3: CASGVAGGSNEQFF. The CDR3 nucleotides read TGTGCCAGCGGGGTAGCGGGGGGATCCAATGAGCAGTTCTTC. The full variable domain, rest sourced from reference TRBV2 and TRBJ2-1, is EPEVTQTPSHQVTQMGQEVILRCVPISNHLYFYWYRQILGQKVEFLVSFYNNEISEKSEIFDDQFSVERPDGSNFTLKIRSTKLEDSAMYFCASGVAGGSNEQFFGPGTRLTVL.

The rearrangement joins TRBV19 to TRBJ1-1; no definite D call. From germline, CDR1 is LNHDA and CDR2 SQIVND (reference sequence). The CDR3 spans 14 residues. V gave up 9 bases and J gave up 5 bases, with 19 bases separating them. The CDR3 nucleotides are TGTGCCAGCCACCTCAGAGGAGGGAGAACTGAAGCTTTCTTT. This sequence encodes CASHLRGGRTEAFF. Filled out from reference TRBV19 and TRBJ1-1, the complete variable domain reads DGGITQSPKYLFRKEGQNVTLSCEQNLNHDAMYWYRQDPGQGLRLIYYSQIVNDFQKGDIAEGYSVSREKKESFPLTVTSAQKNPTAFYLCASHLRGGRTEAFFGQGTRLTVV.

The chain is built from TRBV27 and TRBJ1-6; D is unresolved. Per germline, CDR1 MNHEY and CDR2 SMNVEV (reference sequence). This CDR3 comprises 12 residues. V was clipped by 2 bases and J by 7 bases, with 3 bases between them. This CDR3 reads CASSLRNSPLHF. The CDR3 coding sequence is TGTGCCAGCAGTTTAAGAAATTCACCCCTCCACTTT.

The V and J genes are TRBV5-1 and TRBJ1-5, with TRBD1 matching over 8 bases. The germline gives CDR1 SGHRS, CDR2 YFSETQ. This CDR3 is 15 amino acids long. V was clipped by 4 bases and J by 6 bases; unmatched bases: 9. The CDR3: CASSTGTGAGQPQHF. CDR3 sequence (DNA): TGCGCCAGCAGCACGGGGACAGGAGCTGGTCAGCCCCAGCATTTT.

The rearrangement links TRBV19 to TRBJ2-3, with unresolved D. Germline V gene sequence: CDR1 LNHDA, CDR2 SQIVND (reference sequence). V was cut by 5 bases and J by 3 bases, with 15 bases left in between. There are 15 residues in the CDR3. The CDR3 sequence is CASSLAGEPTDTQYF. Here the CDR3 DNA reads TGTGCCAGTAGTTTAGCAGGCGAACCGACAGATACGCAGTATTTT.

V usage is TRBV5-1 and J usage is TRBJ2-2; 8 bases agree with TRBD1. This CDR3 region has 14 residues. The junction had 9 bases not matched to a gene; V was cut back by 7 bases and J by 7 bases. CDR1 and CDR2 (germline): SGHRS, YFSETQ. The CDR3 is CASGTGGSDGELFF. The CDR3 DNA follows: TGCGCCAGCGGCACAGGGGGGTCTGACGGGGAGCTGTTTTTT.

V gene TRBV25-1 combines with J gene TRBJ1-2; D is possibly TRBD1 (5 bases). V dropped 7 bases and J dropped 7 bases, with 22 bases sitting between them. The V gene's germline CDR1 is MGHDK and CDR2 SYGVNS. The CDR3 contains 15 residues. The CDR3, as DNA: TGTGCCAGCACCCTCTCCGGGACCCCCCACGGTGGCTACACCTTC. This translates into CASTLSGTPHGGYTF.

The genes are TRBV6-5 and TRBJ1-1, with D tentatively TRBD1 (5 bases). Germline CDR1 MNHEY, CDR2 SVGAGI. With 7 bases removed from V and 1 base from J, the gap between germline ends came to 10 bases. This CDR3 comprises 13 residues. This CDR3 is CASTTGTNTEAFF. The CDR3 coding sequence is TGTGCCAGCACCACCGGGACGAACACTGAAGCTTTCTTT.

This chain links TRBV19 with TRBJ2-2; 14 bases line up with TRBD2. The junction had 13 bases not matched to a gene; V was cut back by 3 bases and J by 4 bases. The CDR3 consists of 20 residues. CDR1 is LNHDA and CDR2 is SQIVND in the germline V gene (reference sequence). CDR3 in amino acids: CASSIEGPGLAGGSTGELFF. The CDR3 region has the DNA TGTGCCAGTAGTATCGAAGGGCCCGGACTAGCGGGAGGTAGCACCGGGGAGCTGTTTTTT.

The V and J genes are TRBV19 and TRBJ2-5; D uncertain. Trimming pared 4 bases from V and 5 bases from J, leaving 11 bases between. The germline V gene encodes CDR1 LNHDA and CDR2 SQIVND (reference sequence). CDR3 length equals 13 residues. The CDR3, as DNA: TGTGCCAGTAGTAGCCGTGCGGCCGAGACCCAGTACTTC. It specifies CASSSRAAETQYF.

The chain recombines TRBV5-4 with TRBJ2-1, with D possibly called TRBD1 or TRBD2 (6 bases each). Deletions cut 0 bases from V and 6 bases from J, with 13 bases between. Germline V gene lookup returns CDR1 SGHNT and CDR2 YYREEE (reference sequence). The CDR3 covers 15 residues. The CDR3 spells CASSLAAGGLNEQFF. The CDR3 region has the DNA TGTGCCAGCAGCTTGGCAGCCGGGGGCCTCAATGAGCAGTTCTTC.

The gene calls are TRBV6-4 and TRBJ2-7, with D possibly matching TRBD1 (5 bases). Trimming left V 2 bases short and J 0 bases short, with 23 bases between. This CDR3 contains 19 residues. From germline, CDR1 is MRHNA and CDR2 SNTAGT. CDR3 amino acids: CASSDPSLRYRRLSYEQYF. CDR3 coding DNA: TGTGCCAGCAGTGACCCTTCGTTGAGATACAGGCGACTCTCCTACGAGCAGTACTTC.

This clone was seen only once. The CDR3 is CASSGDRWGVYGTEAFF. The CDR3 DNA is TGTGCCAGCAGTGGGGATAGGTGGGGGGTGTATGGTACTGAAGCTTTCTTT. This rearrangement joins TRBV28 to TRBJ1-1, with D perhaps TRBD1 (5 bases). The CDR3 runs 17 residues. Trimming removed 5 bases at V and 5 bases at J, with 24 bases between. Germline CDR1 is MDHEN and CDR2 is SYDVKM.

The table lists this clone with a count of one. In DNA, the CDR3 is TGTGCCAGCAGTTTAAGGACCCTCCTAAGAGGTTCACCCCTCCACTTT. Translation gives CASSLRTLLRGSPLHF. The chain uses TRBV28 and TRBJ1-6; D gene ambiguous. Trimming cost V 2 bases and J 9 bases, with 17 bases left between them. There are 16 residues in the CDR3. CDR1 MDHEN and CDR2 SYDVKM come from the germline V gene. The variable domain in full, with the rest retrieved from reference TRBV28 and TRBJ1-6, is DVKVTQSSRYLVKRTGEKVFLECVQDMDHENMFWYRQDPGLGLRLIYFSYDVKMKEKGDIPEGYSVSREKKERFSLILESASTNQTSMYLCASSLRTLLRGSPLHFGNGTRLTVT.

This rearrangement joins TRBV2 to TRBJ2-7; TRBD1 agrees at 7 bases. Germline-derived CDR1 and CDR2 are SNHLY and FYNNEI. There are 12 residues in the CDR3. J was trimmed by 3 bases and V by 6 bases; bases with no gene match: 2. The CDR3 nucleotides read TGTGCCAGCAGGGGACAGAACTACGAGCAGTACTTC. Residues: CASRGQNYEQYF. Full variable domain (rest looked up from reference TRBV2 and TRBJ2-7): EPEVTQTPSHQVTQMGQEVILRCVPISNHLYFYWYRQILGQKVEFLVSFYNNEISEKSEIFDDQFSVERPDGSNFTLKIRSTKLEDSAMYFCASRGQNYEQYFGPGTRLTVT.

The chain is built from TRBV9 and TRBJ1-1; the D gene is possibly TRBD1 (5 bases). CDR3 length: 17 amino acids. V was shortened by 2 bases and J by 3 bases, with 20 bases between the two germline ends. Per germline, CDR1 SGDLS and CDR2 YYNGEE. For the CDR3, the DNA is TGTGCCAGCAGCGTGGGGCCCTTGGAACAGAGGTACACTGAAGCTTTCTTT. Encoded protein: CASSVGPLEQRYTEAFF. The variable domain in full, with the rest retrieved from reference TRBV9 and TRBJ1-1, is DSGVTQTPKHLITATGQRVTLRCSPRSGDLSVYWYQQSLDQGLQFLIQYYNGEERAKGNILERFSAQQFPDLHSELNLSSLELGDSALYFCASSVGPLEQRYTEAFFGQGTRLTVV.